The rows below give T cell receptor beta chains drawn from one sample of a study of CXCR3-negative and CXCR3-positive naive CD8 T cells. One entry per CDR3 protein, without DNA, is what TCRdb gives after re-calling the 5' RACE reads. The listing contains about 53,000 distinct CDR3 sequences. The source material was naive CXCR3- CD8+ T cells from blood. The source of these receptors is a human donor in good health. Some clones in this sample may be carry-over from other donors' samples. The CDR3 runs from the conserved cysteine through the conserved F or W. Rows give clone size only sometimes, using once, few, many, or a class for an expanded clone.

clone size	J gene	V gene	CDR3 protein
-	TRBJ2-1	TRBV10-3	CAISGPGTERYNEQFF
-	TRBJ2-2	TRBV4-2	CASSQDQASPTGELFF
-	TRBJ2-7	TRBV6-5	CASSYSNVRTGDEQYF
-	TRBJ2-1	TRBV29-1	CSVEFYNEQFF
-	TRBJ2-7	TRBV6-2/TRBV6-3	CASRSEPYEQYF
-	TRBJ2-7	TRBV28	CASSLRLAGEDYEQYF
-	TRBJ2-3	TRBV29-1	CSVEDLTRRDTQYF
medium-sized	TRBJ2-7	TRBV7-6	CASSLGTAVTYEQYF
-	TRBJ2-1	TRBV5-6	CASSPRDRGTDEQFF
-	TRBJ1-4	TRBV29-1	CSVEYAGKLFF
-	TRBJ2-3	TRBV7-9	CASSLWQRDTQYF
-	TRBJ2-7	TRBV20-1	CSATPGYEQYF
-	TRBJ2-5	TRBV4-2	CASSPTGQGDQYF
-	TRBJ2-2	TRBV29-1	CSVVRGTGELFF
-	TRBJ1-1	TRBV29-1	CSVDSTRDSNTEAFF
-	TRBJ2-3	TRBV29-1	CSVPPSGGPDTQYF
-	TRBJ2-3	TRBV12-3/TRBV12-4	CASSPLKAGARDTQYF
-	TRBJ1-2	TRBV29-1	CSVEESVKANYGYTF
-	TRBJ1-1	TRBV7-3	CASSSIGGQSAEAFF
-	TRBJ2-3	TRBV14	CASSQDSLAGRTDTQYF
-	TRBJ2-7	TRBV29-1	CSVRDILSYEQYF
-	TRBJ2-2	TRBV6-2/TRBV6-3	CASSYSFCVGGVTGELFF
-	TRBJ2-3	TRBV7-3	CASEHRGDTQYF
-	TRBJ1-5	TRBV11-2	CASSTGQGTNQPQHF
-	TRBJ1-1	TRBV29-1	CSVSQGTGGTEAFF
-	TRBJ1-1	TRBV7-9	CASSLAAGWGNTEAFF
-	TRBJ2-7	TRBV30	CAWSAAGGLSYEQYF
-	TRBJ1-3	TRBV12-3/TRBV12-4	CASSTVGAQAWGNTIYF
-	TRBJ1-4	TRBV27	CASSLLSTNEKLFF
-	TRBJ2-1	TRBV7-2	CASSSPGQGYNEQFF
-	TRBJ2-1	TRBV29-1	CSVEFAGKIGNEQFF
-	TRBJ2-7	TRBV11-2	CASSFGGGSSYEQYF
-	TRBJ2-7	TRBV29-1	CSVWSSGSVYEQYF
-	TRBJ2-1	TRBV7-6	CASSLEWTPEQFF
-	TRBJ1-5	TRBV7-2	CASSLEGVQPQHF
-	TRBJ2-7	TRBV12-3/TRBV12-4	CASSLVSGMKRYEQYF
-	TRBJ1-1	TRBV6-2/TRBV6-3	CASSYGQSNTEAFF
-	TRBJ2-1	TRBV9	CASSVPLAGGSSYNEQFF
-	TRBJ2-6	TRBV6-2/TRBV6-3	CASSKEGSGANVLTF
-	TRBJ2-5	TRBV28	CASSPIGSGGKGETQYF
-	TRBJ2-1	TRBV15	CATSRTGMVDNEQFF